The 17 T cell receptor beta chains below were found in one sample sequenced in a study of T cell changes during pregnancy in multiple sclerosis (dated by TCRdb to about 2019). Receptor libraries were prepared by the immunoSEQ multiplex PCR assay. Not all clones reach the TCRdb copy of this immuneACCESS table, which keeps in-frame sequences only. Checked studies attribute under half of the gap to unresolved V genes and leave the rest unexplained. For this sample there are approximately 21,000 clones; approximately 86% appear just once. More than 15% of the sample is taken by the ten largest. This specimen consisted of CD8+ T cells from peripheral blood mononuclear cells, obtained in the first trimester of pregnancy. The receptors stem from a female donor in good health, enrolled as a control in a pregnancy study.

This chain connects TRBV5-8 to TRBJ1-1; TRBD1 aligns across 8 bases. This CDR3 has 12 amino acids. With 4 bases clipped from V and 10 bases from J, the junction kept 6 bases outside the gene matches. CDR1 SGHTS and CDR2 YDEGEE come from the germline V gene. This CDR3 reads CASSTGQGGAFF. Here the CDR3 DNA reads TGTGCCAGCAGCACAGGACAGGGAGGAGCTTTCTTT.

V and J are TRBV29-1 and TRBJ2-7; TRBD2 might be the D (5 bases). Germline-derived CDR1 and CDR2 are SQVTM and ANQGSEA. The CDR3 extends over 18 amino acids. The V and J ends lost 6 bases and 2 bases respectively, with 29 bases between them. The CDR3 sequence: CSVPRFSSEGFGPYEQYF. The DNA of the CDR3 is TGCAGCGTCCCCCGGTTCAGTAGCGAAGGTTTTGGGCCCTACGAGCAGTACTTC.

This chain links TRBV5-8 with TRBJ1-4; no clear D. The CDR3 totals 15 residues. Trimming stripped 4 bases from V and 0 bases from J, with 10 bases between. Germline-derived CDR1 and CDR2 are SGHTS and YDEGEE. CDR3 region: CASSIAGPTNEKLFF. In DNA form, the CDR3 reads TGTGCCAGCAGCATTGCAGGTCCAACTAATGAAAAACTGTTTTTT.

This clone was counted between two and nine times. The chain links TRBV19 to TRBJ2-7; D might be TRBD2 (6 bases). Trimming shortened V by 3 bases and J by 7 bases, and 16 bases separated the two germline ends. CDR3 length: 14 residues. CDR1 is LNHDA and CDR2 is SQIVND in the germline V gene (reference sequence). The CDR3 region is CASSISDRGGEQYF. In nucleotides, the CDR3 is TGTGCCAGTAGTATTTCGGATAGGGGAGGTGAGCAGTACTTC.

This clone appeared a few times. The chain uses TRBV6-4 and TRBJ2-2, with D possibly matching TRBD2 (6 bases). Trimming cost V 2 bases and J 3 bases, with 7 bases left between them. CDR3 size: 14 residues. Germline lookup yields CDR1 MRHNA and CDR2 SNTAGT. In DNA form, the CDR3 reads TGTGCCAGCAGTGACCAGCGGGACACCGGGGAGCTGTTTTTT. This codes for CASSDQRDTGELFF.

CDR3 residues: CASSYRSESGEQFF. The CDR3 coding sequence is TGTGCCAGCAGTTACCGATCAGAATCCGGGGAGCAGTTCTTC. This rearrangement joins TRBV6-6 to TRBJ2-1; no definite D call. Germline loops: CDR1 MNHNY, CDR2 SVGAGI (reference sequence). Trimming took 2 bases from V and 10 from J, leaving 15 bases between them. This CDR3 has 14 residues.

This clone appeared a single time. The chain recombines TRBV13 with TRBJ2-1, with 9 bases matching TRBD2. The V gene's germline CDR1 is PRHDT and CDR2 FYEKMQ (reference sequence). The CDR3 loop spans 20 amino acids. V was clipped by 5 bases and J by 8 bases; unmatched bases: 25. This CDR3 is CASSLPPTGREGPLADEQFF. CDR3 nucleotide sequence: TGTGCCAGCAGCCTCCCTCCGACGGGGCGGGAGGGCCCATTAGCAGATGAGCAGTTCTTC.

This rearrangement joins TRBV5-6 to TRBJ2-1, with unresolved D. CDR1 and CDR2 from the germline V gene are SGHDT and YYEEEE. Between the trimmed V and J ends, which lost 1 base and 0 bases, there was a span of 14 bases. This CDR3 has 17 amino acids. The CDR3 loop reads CASSLYAPVRSYNEQFF. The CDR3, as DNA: TGTGCCAGCAGCTTGTATGCCCCGGTCCGCTCCTACAATGAGCAGTTCTTC. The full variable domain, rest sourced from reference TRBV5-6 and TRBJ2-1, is DAGVTQSPTHLIKTRGQQVTLRCSPKSGHDTVSWYQQALGQGPQFIFQYYEEEERQRGNFPDRFSGHQFPNYSSELNVNALLLGDSALYLCASSLYAPVRSYNEQFFGPGTRLTVL.

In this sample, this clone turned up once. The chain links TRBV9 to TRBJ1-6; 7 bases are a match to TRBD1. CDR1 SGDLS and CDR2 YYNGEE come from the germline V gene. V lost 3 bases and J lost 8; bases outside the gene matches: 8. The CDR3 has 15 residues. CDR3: CASSAGGGSHSPLHF. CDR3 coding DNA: TGTGCCAGCAGCGCCGGAGGGGGCTCTCATTCACCCCTCCACTTT. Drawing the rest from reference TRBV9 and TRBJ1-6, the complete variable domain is DSGVTQTPKHLITATGQRVTLRCSPRSGDLSVYWYQQSLDQGLQFLIQYYNGEERAKGNILERFSAQQFPDLHSELNLSSLELGDSALYFCASSAGGGSHSPLHFGNGTRLTVT.

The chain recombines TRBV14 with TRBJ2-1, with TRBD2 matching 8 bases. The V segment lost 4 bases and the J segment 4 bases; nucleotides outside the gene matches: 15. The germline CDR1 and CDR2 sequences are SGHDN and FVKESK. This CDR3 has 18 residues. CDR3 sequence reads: CASSPAVRRGGLYNEQFF. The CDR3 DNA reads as TGTGCCAGCAGCCCGGCGGTTCGCCGCGGGGGGTTGTACAATGAGCAGTTCTTC.

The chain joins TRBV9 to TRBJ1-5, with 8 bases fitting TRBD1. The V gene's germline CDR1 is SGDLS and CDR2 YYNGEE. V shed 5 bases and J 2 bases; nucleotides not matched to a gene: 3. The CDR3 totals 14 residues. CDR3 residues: CASSSTGGNQPQHF. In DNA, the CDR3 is TGTGCCAGCAGTTCGACAGGGGGCAATCAGCCCCAGCATTTT.

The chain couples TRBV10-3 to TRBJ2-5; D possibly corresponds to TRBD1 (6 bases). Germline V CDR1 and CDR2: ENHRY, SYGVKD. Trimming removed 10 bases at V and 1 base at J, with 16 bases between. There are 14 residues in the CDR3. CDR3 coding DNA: TGTGCCACCGCCATGCCAGGGGCCCAAGAGACCCAGTACTTC. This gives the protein CATAMPGAQETQYF.

The CDR3 spells CASSLSTGNEQFF. The CDR3 DNA reads as TGTGCCAGCAGCTTATCGACGGGCAATGAGCAGTTCTTC. The chain combines TRBV7-3 with TRBJ2-1; D is unresolved. This CDR3 has 13 residues. V was shortened by 2 bases and J by 6 bases, with 8 bases between the two germline ends. In germline, CDR1 is SGHTA, CDR2 FQGTGA.

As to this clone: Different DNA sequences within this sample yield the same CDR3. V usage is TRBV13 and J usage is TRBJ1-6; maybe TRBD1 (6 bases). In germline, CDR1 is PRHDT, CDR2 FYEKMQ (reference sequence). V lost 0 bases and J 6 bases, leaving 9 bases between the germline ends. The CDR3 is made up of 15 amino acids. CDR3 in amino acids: CASSLGTGTNSPLHF. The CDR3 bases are TGTGCCAGCAGCTTAGGGACAGGTACTAATTCACCCCTCCACTTT.

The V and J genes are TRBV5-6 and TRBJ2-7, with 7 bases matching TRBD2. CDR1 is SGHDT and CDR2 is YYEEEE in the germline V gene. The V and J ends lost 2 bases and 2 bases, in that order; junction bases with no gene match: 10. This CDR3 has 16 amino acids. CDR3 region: CASSFTLADKTYEQYF. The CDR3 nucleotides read TGTGCCAGCAGCTTCACCCTAGCGGATAAAACCTACGAGCAGTACTTC.

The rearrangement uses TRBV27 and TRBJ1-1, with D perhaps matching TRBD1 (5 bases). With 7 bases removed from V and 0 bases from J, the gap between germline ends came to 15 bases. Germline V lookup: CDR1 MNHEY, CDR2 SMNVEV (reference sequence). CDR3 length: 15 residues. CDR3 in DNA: TGTGCCAGCAAATTACTTAAGGGGATGAACACTGAAGCTTTCTTT. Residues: CASKLLKGMNTEAFF.

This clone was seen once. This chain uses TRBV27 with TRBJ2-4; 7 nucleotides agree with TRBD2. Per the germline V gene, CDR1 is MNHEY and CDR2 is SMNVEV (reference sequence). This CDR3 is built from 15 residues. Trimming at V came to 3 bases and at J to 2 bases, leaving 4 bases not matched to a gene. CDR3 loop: CASSFSGIPKNIQYF. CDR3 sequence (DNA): TGTGCCAGCAGTTTCAGCGGGATACCCAAAAACATTCAGTACTTC.